Listed below are T cell receptor beta chains from one sample, sequenced in a study of beta chain features in type 1 diabetes. The table came from immunoSEQ multiplex PCR; TCRdb's copy has only in-frame clones and leaves some out. The data show under 300,000 clones, roughly 22% seen once. Material for sequencing was naive CD4+ T cells from blood. These receptors all come from a woman in her forties with type 1 diabetes. CDR3s include the opening cysteine and the closing phenylalanine or tryptophan. A D gene is named only where the DNA matches it firmly. Expanded clones get a size class; other rows say once, few or many, or leave the size out.

>NA|few|TRBV28|TRBJ2-2
TGTGCCAGCAGTTTAATAGCGCCATCGGGGCTGTTTTTT
CASSLIAPSGLFF
>TRBD1|NA|TRBV7-2|TRBJ2-3
TGTGCCAGCAGCCAAACGGGACAGGGAACAGATACGCAGTATTTT
CASSQTGQGTDTQYF
>NA|NA|TRBV27|TRBJ1-4
TGTGCCAGCCGCCGGGGGGGGGCCACTAATGAAAAACTGTTTTTT
CASRRGGATNEKLFF
>NA|NA|TRBV30|TRBJ1-5
TGTGCCTGGGGCAAATGGAGGGGCTCCCCCTCTCAGCCCCAGCATTTT
CAWGKWRGSPSQPQHF
>NA|NA|TRBV30|TRBJ1-1
TGTGCCTGGGATCACAGGGACACTGAAGCTTTCTTT
CAWDHRDTEAFF
>TRBD1|NA|TRBV30|TRBJ1-1
TGTGCCTGGAGTCACAGGGGAACTGAAGCTTTCTTT
CAWSHRGTEAFF
>TRBD1|few|TRBV7-3|TRBJ2-3
TGTGCCAGCAGCACCTCGACAGGGGCGGCAGATACGCAGTATTTT
CASSTSTGAADTQYF
>NA|few|TRBV4-2|TRBJ1-2
TGTGCCAGCAGCCAAGATCCAACTAACTATGGCTACACCTTC
CASSQDPTNYGYTF
>TRBD1|NA|TRBV11-1|TRBJ1-1
TGTGCCAGCAGCGTACAGGGGGCGTCTACTGAAGCTTTCTTT
CASSVQGASTEAFF
>NA|NA|TRBV4-3|TRBJ2-5
TGCGCCAGCAGCCAAGATCTGGCAGGACTCGGTGAGACCCAGTACTTC
CASSQDLAGLGETQYF
>NA|few|TRBV29-1|TRBJ2-1
TGCAGCGTTGAATATCCTTCCTCCTACAATGAGCAGTTCTTC
CSVEYPSSYNEQFF
>NA|few|TRBV9|TRBJ2-5
TGTGCCAGCAGCGTAGGTTCAGACCAAGAGACCCAGTACTTC
CASSVGSDQETQYF
>NA|NA|TRBV28|TRBJ2-3
TGTGCCAGCAGTCCCCCCCGGACTTACCACACAGATACGCAGTATTTT
CASSPPRTYHTDTQYF
>NA|NA|TRBV28|TRBJ1-6
TGTGCCAGCGGAGGCGGGAGGGGACGCGGTAATTCACCCCTCCACTTT
CASGGGRGRGNSPLHF
>NA|NA|TRBV30|TRBJ2-2
TGTGCCTGGAGTGCAGGGGTGGGCACCGGGGAGCTGTTTTTT
CAWSAGVGTGELFF
>TRBD1|NA|TRBV2|TRBJ1-2
TGTGCCAGCAGGGACAGGCCGACAGGCTACACCTTC
CASRDRPTGYTF
>TRBD1|few|TRBV6-5|TRBJ1-2
TGTGCCAGCAGTTACTCGAGGGACAGCATCTATGGCTACACCTTC
CASSYSRDSIYGYTF
>TRBD1|NA|TRBV2|TRBJ2-7
TGTGCCAGCAGTGTCGACAGGGCTTACGAGCAGTACTTC
CASSVDRAYEQYF
>TRBD1|NA|TRBV7-9|TRBJ1-1
TGTGCCAGCAGCCCCCACGTCCCGGGACAGGGAGCAGCTTTCTTT
CASSPHVPGQGAAFF
>TRBD1|NA|TRBV6-6|TRBJ1-5
TGTGCCACCAGGGGACAGGGCGTTGGGCAGCCCCAGCATTTT
CATRGQGVGQPQHF
>TRBD2|NA|TRBV7-2|TRBJ2-5
TGTGCCAGCAGCTTTGCGGGGGGAGGGGAGACCCAGTACTTC
CASSFAGGGETQYF
>NA|NA|TRBV2|TRBJ2-1
TGTGCCAGCAGTGAGCGGGCCGGATTACCCAATGAGCAGTTCTTC
CASSERAGLPNEQFF